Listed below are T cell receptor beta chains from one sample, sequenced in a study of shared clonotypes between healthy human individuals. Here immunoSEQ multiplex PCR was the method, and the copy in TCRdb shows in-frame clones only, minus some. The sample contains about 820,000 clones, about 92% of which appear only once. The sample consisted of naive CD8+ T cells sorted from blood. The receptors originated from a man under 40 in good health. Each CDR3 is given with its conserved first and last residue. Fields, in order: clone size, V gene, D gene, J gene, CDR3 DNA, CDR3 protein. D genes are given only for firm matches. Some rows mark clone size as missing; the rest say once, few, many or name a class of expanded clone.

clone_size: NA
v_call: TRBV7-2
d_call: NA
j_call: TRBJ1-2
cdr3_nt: TGTGCCAGCAGCTTATTAGGTGGCTACACCTTC
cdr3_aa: CASSLLGGYTF

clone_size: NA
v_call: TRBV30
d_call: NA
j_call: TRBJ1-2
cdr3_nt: TGTGCCTGGAGTGTACTCTCGTATGGCTACACCTTC
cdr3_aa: CAWSVLSYGYTF

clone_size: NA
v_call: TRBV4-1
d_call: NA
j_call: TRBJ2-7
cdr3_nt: TGCGCCAGCAGCCAAGAGGGAAGCGCCTACGAGCAGTACTTC
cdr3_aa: CASSQEGSAYEQYF

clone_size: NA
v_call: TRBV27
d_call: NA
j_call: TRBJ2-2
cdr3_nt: TGTGCCAGCAGCCTGACAGGGAACACCGGGGAGCTGTTTTTT
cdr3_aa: CASSLTGNTGELFF

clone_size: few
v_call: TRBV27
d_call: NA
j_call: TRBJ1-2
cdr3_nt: TGTGCCAGCAGTTACTATGGCTACACCTTC
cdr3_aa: CASSYYGYTF

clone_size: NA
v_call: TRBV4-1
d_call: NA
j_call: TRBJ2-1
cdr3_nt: TGCGCCAGCAGCCAAAAACCGGTGACCCCATGGAATGAGCAGTTCTTC
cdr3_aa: CASSQKPVTPWNEQFF

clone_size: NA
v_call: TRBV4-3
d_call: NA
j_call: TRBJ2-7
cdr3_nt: TGCGCCAGCAGCCAAGATATAGACCTCTACGAGCAGTACTTC
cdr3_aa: CASSQDIDLYEQYF

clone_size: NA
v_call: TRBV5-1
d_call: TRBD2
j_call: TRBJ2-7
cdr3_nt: TGCGCCAGCAGCTCTACCGGGACTAGCGGTTACGAGCAGTACTTC
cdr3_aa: CASSSTGTSGYEQYF

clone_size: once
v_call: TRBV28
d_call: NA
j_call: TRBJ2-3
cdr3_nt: TGTGCCAGCAGTCCCCGCCTGCGGGCCCAGGGGGGTACGCAGTATTTT
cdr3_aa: CASSPRLRAQGGTQYF

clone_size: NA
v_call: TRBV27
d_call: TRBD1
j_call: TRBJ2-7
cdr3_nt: TGTGCCAGCAGCCGGGGACAGACTTACTACGAGCAGTACTTC
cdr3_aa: CASSRGQTYYEQYF

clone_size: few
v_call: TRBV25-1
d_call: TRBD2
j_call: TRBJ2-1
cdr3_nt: TGTGCCAGCGTCTGGACTAGCGGGATCTACAATGAGCAGTTCTTC
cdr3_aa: CASVWTSGIYNEQFF

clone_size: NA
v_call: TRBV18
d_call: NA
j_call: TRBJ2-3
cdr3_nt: TGTGCCAGCTCACCAGGACATATCTCTAGCACAGATACGCAGTATTTT
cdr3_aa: CASSPGHISSTDTQYF

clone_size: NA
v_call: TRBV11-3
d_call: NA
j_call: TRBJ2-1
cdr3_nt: TGTGCCAGCAGCTCATCTCGGGACAACTACAATGAGCAGTTCTTC
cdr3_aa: CASSSSRDNYNEQFF

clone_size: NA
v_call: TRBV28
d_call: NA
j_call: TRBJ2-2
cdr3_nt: TGTGCCAGCAGCTCCCGGGACGGGGAGCTGTTTTTT
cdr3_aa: CASSSRDGELFF

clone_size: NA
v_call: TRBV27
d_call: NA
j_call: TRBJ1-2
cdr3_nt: TGTGCCAGCAGTTTATCGGCCAGCCGGGCTGATTATGGCTACACCTTC
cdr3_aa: CASSLSASRADYGYTF

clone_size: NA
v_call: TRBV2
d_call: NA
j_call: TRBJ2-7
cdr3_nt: TGTGCCAGCATGGGGCAGGAATACGAGCAGTACTTC
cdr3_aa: CASMGQEYEQYF

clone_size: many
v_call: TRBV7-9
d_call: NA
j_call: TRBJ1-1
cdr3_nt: TGTGCCAGCAGCTTAGGTCAGGGGATGTCTGAAGCTTTCTTT
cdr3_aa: CASSLGQGMSEAFF

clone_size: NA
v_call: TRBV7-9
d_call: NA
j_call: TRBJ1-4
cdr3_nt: TGTGCCAGCAGCTTAGAAGGGGCTAATGAAAAACTGTTTTTT
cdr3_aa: CASSLEGANEKLFF

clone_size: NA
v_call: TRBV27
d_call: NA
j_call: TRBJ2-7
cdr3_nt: TGTGCCAGCAGTTTACAGGGGACCTACGAGCAGTACTTC
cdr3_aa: CASSLQGTYEQYF

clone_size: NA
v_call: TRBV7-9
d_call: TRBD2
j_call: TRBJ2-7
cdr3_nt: TGTGCCAGCAGCTCCTTGCTAGCGGAGAGCTCCTACGAGCAGTACTTC
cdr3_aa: CASSSLLAESSYEQYF

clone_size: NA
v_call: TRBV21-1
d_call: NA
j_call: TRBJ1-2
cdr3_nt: TGTGCCAGCAGCAGAGGGACCAACTATGGCTACACCTTC
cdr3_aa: CASSRGTNYGYTF

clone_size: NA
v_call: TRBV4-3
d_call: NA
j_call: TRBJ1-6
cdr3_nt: TGCGCCAGCAGCCAAGAGAAGACAGGTACTTTATCACCCCTCCACTTT
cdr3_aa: CASSQEKTGTLSPLHF

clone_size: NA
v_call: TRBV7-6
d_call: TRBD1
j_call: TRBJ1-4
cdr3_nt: TGTGCCAGCAGCTTAGCGGGACAGTCCAATGAAAAACTGTTTTTT
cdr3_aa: CASSLAGQSNEKLFF

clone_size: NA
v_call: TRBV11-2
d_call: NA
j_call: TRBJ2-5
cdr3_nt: TGTGCCAGCAGCTTAGTTGGGGGGGAGACCCAGTACTTC
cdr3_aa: CASSLVGGETQYF

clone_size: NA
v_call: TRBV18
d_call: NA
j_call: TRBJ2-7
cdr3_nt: TGTGCCAGCTCCGTGTACCCGGGACCGAACTCCTACGAGCAGTACTTC
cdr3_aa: CASSVYPGPNSYEQYF

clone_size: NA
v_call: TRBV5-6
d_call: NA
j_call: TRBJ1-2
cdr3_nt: TGTGCCAGCAGCTTGGCATCCCTCTACACCTTC
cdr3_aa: CASSLASLYTF

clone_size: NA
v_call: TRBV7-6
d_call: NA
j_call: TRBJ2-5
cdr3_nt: TGTGCCAGCACCCGACGGGAGATGAGAGAGACCCAGTACTTC
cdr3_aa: CASTRREMRETQYF

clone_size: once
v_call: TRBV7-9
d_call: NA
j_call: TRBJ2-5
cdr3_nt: TGTGCCAGCAGCATTACAGGGAGCCAAGAGACCCAGTACTTC
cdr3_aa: CASSITGSQETQYF

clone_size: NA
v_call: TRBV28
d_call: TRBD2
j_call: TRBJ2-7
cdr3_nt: TGTGCCAGCAGTTTGTTCGAGGCTAGCGGGAGATACTACGAGCAGTACTTC
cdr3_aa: CASSLFEASGRYYEQYF

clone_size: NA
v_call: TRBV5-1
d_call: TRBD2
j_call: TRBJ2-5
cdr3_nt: TGCGCCAGCAATCCAACTCGTAGCGGGATCTCACAAGAGACCCAGTACTTC
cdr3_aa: CASNPTRSGISQETQYF

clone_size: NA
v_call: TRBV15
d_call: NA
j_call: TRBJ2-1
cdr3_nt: TGTGCCACCAGGGTTGTACCTTACAATGAGCAGTTCTTC
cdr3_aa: CATRVVPYNEQFF

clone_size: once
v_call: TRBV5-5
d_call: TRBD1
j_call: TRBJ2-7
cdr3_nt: TGTGCCAGCAGCTTGTCGGCACAGGGGGCCTACGAGCAGTACTTC
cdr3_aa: CASSLSAQGAYEQYF

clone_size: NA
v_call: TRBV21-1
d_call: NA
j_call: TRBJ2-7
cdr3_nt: TGTGCCAGCAGCAAAGCCCCAGGGAAGCGCCACGAGCAGTACTTC
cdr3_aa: CASSKAPGKRHEQYF

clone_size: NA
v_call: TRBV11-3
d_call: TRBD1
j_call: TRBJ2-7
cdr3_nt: TGTGCCAGCAGCTACACCGGGACAGGGGGTTCTGGGGAGCAGTACTTC
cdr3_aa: CASSYTGTGGSGEQYF

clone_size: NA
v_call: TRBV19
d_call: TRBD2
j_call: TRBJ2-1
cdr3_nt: TGTGCCAGTAGTATGCTAGCGGGATCATTGAGCGAGCAGTTCTTC
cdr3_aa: CASSMLAGSLSEQFF

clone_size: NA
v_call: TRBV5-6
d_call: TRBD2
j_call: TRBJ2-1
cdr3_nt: TGTGCCAGCAGCCCAAGACTAGCGGAAGCGAGAGGTCCCTACAATGAGCAGTTCTTC
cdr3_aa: CASSPRLAEARGPYNEQFF

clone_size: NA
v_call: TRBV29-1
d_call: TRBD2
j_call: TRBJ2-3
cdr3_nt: TGCAGCGTGAGACTAGCAGTCGTTGCAGATACGCAGTATTTT
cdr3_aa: CSVRLAVVADTQYF

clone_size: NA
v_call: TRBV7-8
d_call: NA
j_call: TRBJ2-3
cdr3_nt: TGTGCCAGCAGCAGAGGGGGTGGTGGCGACACAGATACGCAGTATTTT
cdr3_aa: CASSRGGGGDTDTQYF

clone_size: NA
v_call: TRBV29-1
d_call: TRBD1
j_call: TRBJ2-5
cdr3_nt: TGCAGCGTGACGGACAGGTCTCTAGAGACCCAGTACTTC
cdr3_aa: CSVTDRSLETQYF

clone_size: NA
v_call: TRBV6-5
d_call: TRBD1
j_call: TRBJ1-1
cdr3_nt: TGTGCCAGCACCATACCAGGGGGCACTGAAGCTTTCTTT
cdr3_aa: CASTIPGGTEAFF

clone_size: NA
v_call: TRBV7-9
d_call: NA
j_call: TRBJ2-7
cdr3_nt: TGTGCCAGCAGCCGCTCTTACGAGCAGTACTTC
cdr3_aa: CASSRSYEQYF

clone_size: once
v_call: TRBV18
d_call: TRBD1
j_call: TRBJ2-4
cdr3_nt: TGTGCCAGCTCACCACCGATCCCAGGGGGCATGGACATTCAGTACTTC
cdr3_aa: CASSPPIPGGMDIQYF

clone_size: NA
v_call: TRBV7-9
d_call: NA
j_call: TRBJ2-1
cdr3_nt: TGTGCCAGCAGCATAGCGTCAGAGCAGTTCTTC
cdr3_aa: CASSIASEQFF

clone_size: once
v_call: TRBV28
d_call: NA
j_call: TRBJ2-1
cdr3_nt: TGTGCCAACTACACGGGCGGGATGGACTCCTACAATGAGCAGTTCTTC
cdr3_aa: CANYTGGMDSYNEQFF

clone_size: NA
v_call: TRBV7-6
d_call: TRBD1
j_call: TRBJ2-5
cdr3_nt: TGTGCCAGCAGCTCCGTAGACAGGGAGCAAGAGACCCAGTACTTC
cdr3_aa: CASSSVDREQETQYF

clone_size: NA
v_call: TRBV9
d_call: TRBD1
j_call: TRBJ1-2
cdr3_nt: TGTGCCAGCAGCGTTACAGGGGATTCTGGCTACACCTTC
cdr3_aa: CASSVTGDSGYTF